What follows are 13 T cell receptor beta chains derived from one specimen sequenced in a study of shared clonotypes between healthy human individuals (dated by TCRdb to between 2020 and 2021). The library relied on the immunoSEQ multiplex PCR assay. In its TCRdb copy, this immuneACCESS table keeps in-frame sequences only and misses some clones. Where compared with another copy, unresolved V genes explain less than half of these, and the others have no known cause. The sample table shows about 510,000 clones, and around 79% are seen once. The top ten constitute 10% to 15% of the sample. The material sequenced was PBMCs. The receptors shown here come from a woman aged 40-49 years in good health. Some clones in this sample may be carry-over from other donors' samples.

The chain uses TRBV4-2 and TRBJ2-5; no clear D gene. Matching the DNA end better, TRBJ2-7 makes the J call doubtful. In germline, CDR1 is LGHNA, CDR2 YNFKEQ. The CDR3 sequence is 15 residues long. The CDR3 nucleotides are TGTGCCAGCAGCCCTTCCGGCGCGCCAGCCTACGAGCAGTACTTC. Translated: CASSPSGAPAYEQYF.

This sequence joins TRBV9 and TRBJ2-7; 9 bases line up with TRBD1. The CDR3 consists of 15 residues. Germline CDR1 SGDLS, CDR2 YYNGEE. The J segment lost 3 bases and the V segment lost 0 bases, leaving 4 bases of the junction unmatched. The DNA for the CDR3 is TGTGCCAGCAGCGTAGAGGGACAGGGTGGCTACGAGCAGTACTTC. Amino acids: CASSVEGQGGYEQYF. The full variable domain, its missing parts supplied by reference TRBV9 and TRBJ2-7, is DSGVTQTPKHLITATGQRVTLRCSPRSGDLSVYWYQQSLDQGLQFLIQYYNGEERAKGNILERFSAQQFPDLHSELNLSSLELGDSALYFCASSVEGQGGYEQYFGPGTRLTVT.

The CDR3 loop is CASSDLGSYNEQFF. Written as DNA, the CDR3 is TGTGCCAGCAGTGATTTGGGTTCCTACAATGAGCAGTTCTTC. The chain is built from TRBV6-1 and TRBJ2-1; D remains unclear. Trimming stripped 3 bases from V and 1 base from J, with 7 bases between. The CDR3 consists of 14 residues. Germline V gene lookup returns CDR1 MNHNS and CDR2 SASEGT.

The gene calls are TRBV7-6 and TRBJ2-3; tentative D call: TRBD2 (6 bases). The CDR3 contains 15 residues. V lost 4 bases and J 1 base, leaving 12 bases between the germline ends. Germline CDR1 reads SGHVS; CDR2 reads FNYEAQ. CDR3 region: CASSSPGAGTDTQYF. The CDR3 DNA reads as TGTGCCAGCAGCTCGCCGGGAGCTGGCACAGATACGCAGTATTTT.

The chain employs TRBV28 and TRBJ2-3, with TRBD1 identical over 7 bases. The CDR3 is made up of 14 amino acids. Germline trimming cut 2 bases from V and 4 bases from J; bases unmatched to any gene: 3. CDR1 is MDHEN, CDR2 SYDVKM, per germline. CDR3 coding DNA: TGTGCCAGCAGTTTAAACAGGGGCCCAGATACGCAGTATTTT. Its protein is CASSLNRGPDTQYF.

CDR3 nucleotides: TGTGCCAGCAGGGCAGGGGAAGGTCAGCCCCAGCATTTT. Translation gives CASRAGEGQPQHF. This rearrangement joins TRBV2 to TRBJ1-5; tentatively, D is TRBD1 (6 bases). CDR1 SNHLY and CDR2 FYNNEI come from the germline V gene. The CDR3 sequence is 13 residues long. The V end was cut by 6 bases, the J end by 6 bases, with 12 bases between.

The gene calls are TRBV6-5 and TRBJ2-7, with D maybe TRBD1 (6 bases). Between the trimmed V and J ends, which lost 8 bases and 4 bases, there was a span of 12 bases. The germline gives CDR1 MNHEY, CDR2 SVGAGI. The CDR3 runs 12 residues. The CDR3 region is CASQDSFYEQYF. In DNA, the CDR3 is TGTGCCAGCCAGGACAGCTTTTACGAGCAGTACTTC.

This clone was detected once. A much larger clonotype is one base distant, so this may be a read error. The chain employs TRBV5-4 and TRBJ2-3; D unclear. Per the germline V gene, CDR1 is SGHNT and CDR2 is YYREEE (reference sequence). The CDR3 consists of 14 residues. V lost 0 bases to trimming and J lost 0 bases, with 5 bases between them. The CDR3 is CASSLVGSTDTQYF. The DNA of the CDR3 is TGTGCCAGCAGCTTGGTAGGCAGCACAGATACGCAGTATTTT.

This sequence joins TRBV10-3 and TRBJ2-4; D is undetermined. The CDR3 is 15 amino acids. In germline, CDR1 is ENHRY, CDR2 SYGVKD. Deletions cut 3 bases from V and 0 bases from J, with 9 bases between. In DNA form, the CDR3 reads TGTGCCATCAGTGACTCTTATCTAGCCAAAAACATTCAGTACTTC. Amino acid sequence: CAISDSYLAKNIQYF.

The chain couples TRBV7-3 to TRBJ2-1; no reliable D call. V lost 2 bases and J 6 bases, leaving 11 bases between the germline ends. This CDR3 is 14 amino acids long. Germline V gene lookup returns CDR1 SGHTA and CDR2 FQGTGA. CDR3: CASSLSGGINEQFF. For the CDR3, the DNA is TGTGCCAGCAGCTTATCTGGCGGAATCAATGAGCAGTTCTTC.

The genes are TRBV5-1 and TRBJ2-5, with D possibly matching TRBD1 (6 bases). The germline V and J ends were trimmed by 5 bases and 2 bases, with 13 bases remaining between them. Per the germline V gene, CDR1 is SGHRS and CDR2 is YFSETQ. The CDR3 totals 14 residues. CDR3 amino acids: CASRRDTSQETQYF. The CDR3 DNA is TGCGCCAGCAGAAGGGACACGAGTCAAGAGACCCAGTACTTC.

The chain employs TRBV9 and TRBJ2-1; maybe TRBD2 (5 bases). Germline CDR1 and CDR2: SGDLS and YYNGEE. The V end was cut by 0 bases, the J end by 6 bases, with 16 bases between. This CDR3 contains 16 residues. In nucleotides, the CDR3 is TGTGCCAGCAGCGTAGGGGCGGACTTCGGGTTCAATGAGCAGTTCTTC. Its protein is CASSVGADFGFNEQFF.

CDR3 amino acids: CASTTSGRATGHEQYF. DNA for the CDR3: TGTGCCAGCACCACTAGCGGGAGGGCCACCGGGCACGAGCAGTACTTC. The V gene is TRBV21-1, the J gene TRBJ2-7; the DNA was not compared with TRBD2, the D call given in the table. TRBV21-1 is termed a pseudogene. The CDR3 spans 16 residues.